Described below is a single T cell receptor beta chain sequence and its context. The antigen it recognizes is unknown. Qualities for individual bases were not recorded, and no much larger clone is one base off. This record comes from a study of cytomegalovirus exposure and HLA in healthy donors (TCRdb year 2017). Study-wide context: According to an earlier analysis of a few hundred of the donors, some 180 million T cells yielded 95 million to 140 million unique TCR beta sequences and 276 Gb of sequence data. Around 320 gigabases of sequencing data and tens of millions of unique TCR sequences were included in an early release covering about 700 HLA-typed donors. Among the roughly 370 genotyped donors, under 90% belonged to the genetic ancestry cluster associated with self-reported Caucasian donors. The study aimed to test whether signatures of past pathogen exposure could be identified by cataloging public T cell receptors. The study profiled the T cell repertoires of under 850 subjects by immunosequencing and related them to cytomegalovirus serostatus. Along with the approximately 700-subject first cohort, a separate validation cohort of some 130 different subjects was used. High-throughput TCR immunosequencing, statistical association of individual TCRs with disease status, and machine learning were combined to predict cytomegalovirus infection status. To study patterns of TCR occurrence, a later analysis re-analyzed previously published TCR beta repertoires from 550 to 800 donors and added high-resolution HLA genotyping. The later analysis used no new phenotypic data to find candidate immune exposures, relying instead on TCR beta sequences and their occurrence across donors. An earlier analysis of 587 of the donors applied high-throughput TCR beta sequencing to assess whether each TCR beta V gene segment acted as functional or pseudogenic. Donor age, sex, ethnicity and CMV serostatus were compiled alongside the repertoire data. A later genetic analysis used genome-wide SNP genotypes for about 60% of the roughly 700 donors, treating that subset as a discovery cohort. All discovery cohort repertoires had been generated on a single sequencing platform. Both class I and class II loci were covered by HLA typing, at four-digit resolution. The number of typed donors differed by locus: roughly 629-630 for A, B, C, DRB1 and DQB1; some 500 for DQA1; 606 for DPA1; and about 470 for DPB1. A few DR-DQ haplotypes were treated as single units for association and clustering because of strong linkage in the cohort. Among 300 to 500 genotyped donors of the cohort, an average of approximately 240,000 unique TCR beta nucleotide sequences was sequenced per donor, of which about 19% were non-productive.

Beyond this particular receptor, the publication reports: Broadly in line with IMGT annotations, most TCR beta V segments showed up in productive rearrangements about 87% or about 30% of the time in an earlier analysis of several hundred of the donors. Specific HLA alleles were associated with 15,000 to 20,000 TCR beta sequences at a false discovery rate of 0.05 in a later analysis. In a later analysis, HLA-associated TCR beta chains were found to be more clonally expanded and to have lower generation probabilities than equally common non-associated chains. When HLA alleles, especially DR and DQ, strongly co-occurred, attributing TCR associations to individual alleles was difficult. This cohort had only TCR beta chains sequenced, and the lack of alpha or paired-chain data limited which features could be detected. A cluster of highly shared sequence variants was judged likely to be a technical artifact of the sequencing pipeline. Several of the top co-occurrence clusters appeared to be linked to parvovirus B19, influenza, CMV and Epstein-Barr virus, according to a later analysis. Sequencing depth was assumed to be roughly uniform across donors in the presence/absence analyses, though that assumption may not hold. According to a later analysis, most CMV-associated TCR beta chains appeared to be HLA-restricted, and the HLA associations seemed to be driven largely by CMV exposure. A further reported finding was that TCR beta sequences accurately predicted the HLA-A and HLA-B alleles for most subjects in the first cohort. CMV serostatus was the only immune exposure information available for the cohort. While some public TCRs were present in many individuals, most TCR sequences turned up only very rarely across donors. A few of the identified cytomegalovirus-associated TCR beta chains were confirmed in vitro to be specific for cytomegalovirus antigens. According to the authors, the approach could potentially be generalized to other disease states and immunological phenotypes. Cytomegalovirus status was reported to be diagnosed by the classifier with high specificity and sensitivity in both the original and validation cohorts. A later genetic analysis reported fewer N-insertions in productive TCRs among donors in an Asian-associated ancestry cluster than the roughly 700-donor mean. Linkage disequilibrium might explain the correlated functional status among segregating V segments, but an unknown experimental factor could not be excluded. A total of 150 or so TCR beta chains were listed by the study as associated with cytomegalovirus. Because counts were too low, about 15 rarely observed V segments, including chromosome 9 orphons, were left out of the earlier analysis of a few hundred of the donors. Because HLA typing was missing for some donors at each locus, association tests included only the typed subset. In a later analysis, TCR association rates were found to vary across HLA loci, with the most associated TCRs seen for DRB1 alleles and the fewest for HLA-C alleles. In a later genetic analysis, a missense DCLRE1C variant was associated with V-gene and J-gene trimming of TCR beta chains, and the association was replicated in an independent cohort.

Library preparation used the immunoSEQ multiplex PCR assay. A mixture of 60 forward primers for TCR Vbeta segments and 13 reverse primers for TCR Jbeta segments was used in the multiplex PCR. The CDR3 region of rearranged TCR beta genes was amplified from genomic DNA with a multiplex PCR assay. Amplified TCR beta libraries were sequenced as 87-base-pair reads on the Illumina HiSeq System. The published analysis was carried out like this. A later analysis tallied about 77 million unique TCR beta chains across the 600 to 700 repertoires, and 10 million to 11 million of those chains were shared by two or more donors. Raw reads were error-corrected and collapsed into unique sequences by a nearest-neighbor algorithm in which closely related sequences were merged to remove PCR and sequencing errors. To assign V, D and J gene segments, CDR3 sequences were aligned to IMGT reference sequences. For a sequence to be retained, at least a six-nucleotide match to both a V gene segment and a J gene segment was required. Rearrangements were classified as productive when the CDR3 lacked stop codons and remained in frame with V and J, and all other rearrangements were classified as non-productive. Following IMGT convention, CDR3 was defined as the stretch from the second conserved V-encoded cysteine to the conserved J-encoded phenylalanine. The earlier analysis of about 500 of the donors excluded sequences that lacked an unambiguous match to a single V gene segment. In an earlier analysis of 450 to 750 of the donors, a V segment was called functional when productive rearrangements were above 56.7%, and segregating when the standard deviation between donors exceeded 5%. To diagnose cytomegalovirus status from the catalog of TCR beta chain sequences, a statistical classification framework was built. A later analysis assigned V and J genes by comparing TCR nucleotide sequences with IMGT/GENE-DB human TR gene sequences. Using the TCRdist pipeline, a later analysis assigned CDR3 sequences along with most-parsimonious VDJ recombination scenarios. In a later analysis, each TCR beta chain was defined by its CDR3 amino acid sequence together with its V-gene family, and reads lacking a unique V-gene family were excluded. In a later analysis, fewer than 600 highly shared, low-generation-probability nucleotide sequences were removed to address suspected cross-contamination and a sequencing artifact. In a later analysis, a clonal expansion index was calculated for each public chain from normalized within-repertoire ranks of inferred template counts. A later analysis computed generation probabilities with a VDJ recombination model fitted to out-of-frame rearrangements, and checked the results against IGoR. Hypergeometric tests were used in a later analysis to score TCR-TCR, TCR-HLA and TCR-CMV co-occurrence, with a repertoire-size bias correction applied to the TCR pairs. False discovery rates were estimated in a later analysis by permuting HLA or CMV assignments 20 times. In a later analysis, co-occurring TCRs were grouped using DBSCAN, with TCRdist sequence similarity added in when clustering inside HLA-allele-positive subsets. For co-occurrence clustering, repertoires with fewer than 30,000 or more than 120,000 public chains were excluded, along with roughly five repertoires with anomalous nucleotide sharing. In TCRdb, the immuneACCESS table is reduced to in-frame sequences with V and J assigned. These tables do not hold every clone; where another copy was compared, an unresolved V gene accounts for under half, and the others remain unexplained. V and J calls and clone size are copied from that table; D and trimming were computed from the DNA. Here the sample has tens of thousands of clones; approximately 80% occur a single time. Over 2.5% of the sample rests with the top ten.

The cohort comprised around 690 healthy bone marrow donors. At the time of sampling, every cohort member was nominally healthy, though immune exposures that went unrecorded were likely present. The donor was CMV seronegative and was included in the group of about 400 seronegative cohort members. Each donor provided a peripheral blood sample, and peripheral blood mononuclear cells were used for TCR beta sequencing. The Qiagen DNeasy Blood Extraction Kit was used to extract genomic DNA from the blood cell samples. This TCR came from a young man in good health and CMV-seronegative. Material for sequencing was PBMCs.

The DNA sequence reads TGTGCCAGCACCCACCCCCCCAGGGGGCTAAGCACCGGGGAGCTGTTTTTT. Its amino acids are CASTHPPRGLSTGELFF. The chain is assembled from TRBV28 and TRBJ2-2; 8 central nucleotides agree with TRBD1. CDR1 and CDR2, per the germline V gene, are MDHEN and SYDVKM. From its cysteine to its phenylalanine, the CDR3 spans 17 amino acids. Only CDR3 DNA remains: 51 bases, in frame from the first base. V has 7 bases trimmed and J has 4 bases trimmed; junction bases matching no gene number 14.